What follows are 32 T cell receptor beta chains derived from one specimen sequenced in a study of blood T cell repertoires in COVID-19. The data were produced by immunoSEQ multiplex PCR, yet TCRdb's version contains in-frame clones alone and is incomplete. The sample lists 210,000 or so clones, about four fifths occurring once. The source material was peripheral blood. These receptors originate from a woman older than 75 with COVID-19, enrolled during active disease.

This clone was seen only a few times. CDR3 coding DNA: TGTGCCAGCAGCTCGACTAGCGGCTCCTACGAGCAGTACTTC. It specifies CASSSTSGSYEQYF. The chain is built from TRBV7-2 and TRBJ2-7; 9 bases line up with TRBD2. Germline V gives CDR1 SGHTA, CDR2 FQGNSA. V trimming: 4 bases; J trimming: 0 bases; junction bases outside the gene matches: 1. CDR3 length: 14 amino acids.

The chain is built from TRBV3-1 (or the pseudogene TRBV3-2) and TRBJ2-5; TRBD2 agrees at 8 bases. The CDR3 extends over 14 amino acids. The V and J ends lost 7 bases and 5 bases, in that order; junction bases with no gene match: 9. CDR1 is LGHDT and CDR2 is YNNKEL in the germline V gene (reference sequence). The CDR3 DNA reads TGTGCCAGCACCGGACGGGGGGGGCCGGAGACCCAGTACTTC. It is translated as CASTGRGGPETQYF.

This clone was observed at least ten times. The chain couples TRBV3-1 (or the pseudogene TRBV3-2) to TRBJ2-2, with D perhaps matching TRBD2 (5 bases). This CDR3 comprises 14 residues. Trimming cost V 1 base and J 3 bases, with 6 bases left between them. Germline loops: CDR1 LGHDT, CDR2 YNNKEL (reference sequence). The CDR3 DNA is TGTGCCAGCAGCCAAGGGGGAGACACCGGGGAGCTGTTTTTT. Its translation: CASSQGGDTGELFF.

V is TRBV2 and J is TRBJ1-5; unclear D gene. The V and J ends lost 6 bases and 7 bases respectively, with 13 bases between them. Germline lookup yields CDR1 SNHLY and CDR2 FYNNEI. This CDR3 spans 13 amino acids. CDR3 nucleotide sequence: TGTGCCAGCAGACCAGAGATCGGGCAGCCCCAGCATTTT. Its protein product is CASRPEIGQPQHF.

V and J are TRBV16 and TRBJ1-4; TRBD1 matches at 8 bases. V trimming: 4 bases; J trimming: 8 bases; junction bases outside the gene matches: 12. The CDR3 sequence is 16 residues long. Germline CDR1 is KGHSY and CDR2 is FQNENV. The chain's CDR3 is CASSRIRTGRGEKLFF. For the CDR3, the DNA is TGTGCCAGCAGCCGAATAAGGACAGGGCGAGGAGAAAAACTGTTTTTT.

V gene TRBV18 combines with J gene TRBJ2-7; a possible D gene is TRBD1 (6 bases). V was clipped by 4 bases and J by 5 bases, with 15 bases between them. This CDR3 comprises 14 residues. Germline V gene lookup returns CDR1 KGHSH and CDR2 LQKENI. The CDR3 here is CASSRGLTANEQYF. DNA for the CDR3: TGTGCCAGCTCACGGGGGCTCACGGCCAACGAGCAGTACTTC.

This sequence joins TRBV2 and TRBJ1-4, with a possible D match to TRBD1 (6 bases). Trimming took 11 bases from V and 0 from J, leaving 19 bases between them. Looked up from germline, CDR1 is SNHLY and CDR2 is FYNNEI. This CDR3 has 16 residues. The CDR3 nucleotides read TGTGCCTCCAGGGGACCTGGGGTTGCAACTAATGAAAAACTGTTTTTT. Translation gives CASRGPGVATNEKLFF.

This rearrangement joins TRBV18 to TRBJ2-1; 8 bases line up with TRBD2. The V gene's germline CDR1 is KGHSH and CDR2 LQKENI. Trimming removed 3 bases from V and 8 bases from J; junction bases left unmatched: 12. The CDR3 totals 16 residues. The CDR3 DNA reads as TGTGCCAGCTCACCGTGGAGGGGACTAGGAGGCGATGAGCAGTTCTTC. It translates to CASSPWRGLGGDEQFF. The whole variable domain, filled in from reference TRBV18 and TRBJ2-1, reads NAGVMQNPRHLVRRRGQEARLRCSPMKGHSHVYWYRQLPEEGLKFMVYLQKENIIDESGMPKERFSAEFPKEGPSILRIQQVVRGDSAAYFCASSPWRGLGGDEQFFGPGTRLTVL.

This sequence joins TRBV3-1 (or the pseudogene TRBV3-2) and TRBJ2-1, with 10 bases identical to TRBD2. Germline loops: CDR1 LGHDT, CDR2 YNNKEL (reference sequence). J lost 4 bases, V lost 1 base, and 4 bases had no gene match. The CDR3 length is 16 residues. CDR3 nucleotide sequence: TGTGCCAGCAGCCAAGTGCGGACTAGCGGTTACAATGAGCAGTTCTTC. Translating gives CASSQVRTSGYNEQFF.

This clone has just a few counts. The chain carries TRBV10-3 and TRBJ1-2; D uncertain. Trimming cost V 0 bases and J 8 bases, with 10 bases left between them. The CDR3 has 13 amino acids. CDR1 and CDR2 (germline): ENHRY, SYGVKD. The CDR3 protein is CAISESTLPGYTF. DNA of the CDR3: TGTGCCATCAGTGAGTCGACACTCCCGGGCTACACCTTC.

This chain links TRBV7-2 with TRBJ2-3; the match to TRBD2 covers 8 bases. Germline CDR1 SGHTA, CDR2 FQGNSA. The CDR3 contains 14 residues. With 6 bases clipped from V and 4 bases from J, the junction kept 6 bases outside the gene matches. The CDR3 bases are TGTGCCAGCAGAGCCGGGACTAGTGCAGATACGCAGTATTTT. Its protein is CASRAGTSADTQYF. The entire variable domain, with the rest obtained from reference TRBV7-2 and TRBJ2-3, is as follows: GAGVSQSPSNKVTEKGKDVELRCDPISGHTALYWYRQSLGQGLEFLIYFQGNSAPDKSGLPSDRFSAERTGGSVSTLTIQRTQQEDSAVYLCASRAGTSADTQYFGPGTRLTVL.

The J gene is TRBJ1-2, the V gene TRBV9; 9 bases agree with TRBD1. Germline V gene data show CDR1 as SGDLS and CDR2 as YYNGEE. V lost 0 bases and J lost 5; bases outside the gene matches: 8. The CDR3 runs to 16 residues. DNA of the CDR3: TGTGCCAGCAGCGTAGGACTCCCCGGGACAGGGTATGGCTACACCTTC. Translated: CASSVGLPGTGYGYTF.

This rearrangement joins TRBV3-1 (or the pseudogene TRBV3-2) to TRBJ1-2; maybe TRBD1 (6 bases). The V and J ends lost 3 bases and 7 bases respectively, with 12 bases between them. There are 13 residues in the CDR3. Germline loops: CDR1 LGHDT, CDR2 YNNKEL (reference sequence). This CDR3 is CASSQGASGGYTF. DNA of the CDR3: TGTGCCAGCAGCCAGGGGGCTAGTGGTGGCTACACCTTC.

The chain combines TRBV3-1 (or the pseudogene TRBV3-2) with TRBJ1-5, with 11 bases fitting TRBD1. J was trimmed by 7 bases and V by 4 bases; bases with no gene match: 9. Germline V gene sequence: CDR1 LGHDT, CDR2 YNNKEL (reference sequence). The CDR3 spans 16 residues. This CDR3 is CASSPSGTGGRQPQHF. The CDR3 coding sequence is TGTGCCAGCAGCCCGTCCGGGACAGGGGGAAGGCAGCCCCAGCATTTT.

The chain joins TRBV5-4 to TRBJ1-3; D remains unclear. CDR3 length: 14 amino acids. Germline loops: CDR1 SGHNT, CDR2 YYREEE (reference sequence). Trimming left V 2 bases short and J 2 bases short, with 8 bases between. The CDR3 region is CASSFTGAGNTIYF. The CDR3 nucleotides read TGTGCCAGCAGCTTCACGGGAGCTGGAAACACCATATATTTT.

The rearrangement joins TRBV27 to TRBJ2-7, with a weak D call TRBD1 (5 bases). The ends were cut back, 3 bases at V and 4 bases at J, with 10 bases in the middle. Germline V gene sequence: CDR1 MNHEY, CDR2 SMNVEV (reference sequence). CDR3 length: 13 residues. Written as DNA, the CDR3 is TGTGCCAGCAGTTTGGGCAGGGCTTACGAGCAGTACTTC. Protein sequence: CASSLGRAYEQYF.

The rearrangement links TRBV4-1 to TRBJ2-2; TRBD1 aligns across 9 bases. This CDR3 is 16 amino acids long. The V and J ends lost 10 bases and 1 base, in that order; junction bases with no gene match: 10. CDR1 and CDR2 (germline): MGHRA, YSYEKL. CDR3 nucleotides: TGCGCCATAGGGACAGGGAAGGTGGGGAACACCGGGGAGCTGTTTTTT. The encoded protein is CAIGTGKVGNTGELFF.

The chain links TRBV3-1 (or the pseudogene TRBV3-2) to TRBJ1-1, with D possibly TRBD1 on 5 matching bases. V was shortened by 4 bases and J by 3 bases, with 12 bases between the two germline ends. The germline V gene encodes CDR1 LGHDT and CDR2 YNNKEL (reference sequence). CDR3 length: 14 amino acids. The CDR3 sequence: CASSLAQGDTEAFF. The CDR3 region has the DNA TGTGCCAGCAGCCTGGCCCAAGGGGACACTGAAGCTTTCTTT.

The V gene is TRBV7-9, the J gene TRBJ1-5, with a tentative D call TRBD1 (6 bases). Germline CDR1 reads SEHNR; CDR2 reads FQNEAQ (reference sequence). Trimming stripped 0 bases from V and 4 bases from J, with 13 bases between. The CDR3 is made up of 16 amino acids. The CDR3 loop is CASSLATGLRNQPQHF. The CDR3 DNA reads as TGTGCCAGCAGCTTAGCGACAGGTCTGCGGAATCAGCCCCAGCATTTT.

The CDR3 DNA sequence: TGCGCCAGCTACCCCGGCGGGACTAGCGGGAGTATGGGGACCGGGGAGCTGTTTTTT. Amino acids: CASYPGGTSGSMGTGELFF. The rearrangement joins TRBV5-1 to TRBJ2-2, with 14 bases that match TRBD2. V lost 7 bases to trimming and J lost 5 bases; unmatched junction nucleotides: 16. This CDR3 has 19 amino acids. Germline-derived CDR1 and CDR2 are SGHRS and YFSETQ. The full variable domain, completed using reference TRBV5-1 and TRBJ2-2, is KAGVTQTPRYLIKTRGQQVTLSCSPISGHRSVSWYQQTPGQGLQFLFEYFSETQRNKGNFPGRFSGRQFSNSRSEMNVSTLELGDSALYLCASYPGGTSGSMGTGELFFGEGSRLTVL.

The rearrangement joins TRBV29-1 to TRBJ1-2; D ambiguous. The CDR3 spans 10 residues. The ends were cut back, 4 bases at V and 5 bases at J, with 5 bases in the middle. Germline V lookup: CDR1 SQVTM, CDR2 ANQGSEA. As DNA, the CDR3 is TGCAGCGTTGGGGAGTATGGCTACACCTTC. Amino acid sequence: CSVGEYGYTF.

This chain uses TRBV24-1 with TRBJ1-5, with D tentatively TRBD1 (6 bases). Looked up from germline, CDR1 is KGHDR and CDR2 is SFDVKD. The V end lost 7 bases, the J end lost 1 base, and 28 bases lay between the germline ends. The CDR3 is 20 residues long. CDR3 DNA: TGTGCCACCAGATCACGGGACATCAGAGGCGAGGTTATGAGCAATCAGCCCCAGCATTTT. Translated: CATRSRDIRGEVMSNQPQHF.

V is TRBV6-1 and J is TRBJ1-4; D is uncertain. This CDR3 spans 15 amino acids. Germline V gives CDR1 MNHNS, CDR2 SASEGT. Trimming shortened V by 2 bases and J by 0 bases, and 7 bases separated the two germline ends. The CDR3 DNA is TGTGCCAGCAGTGAATGGAGTTCAACTAATGAAAAACTGTTTTTT. This encodes CASSEWSSTNEKLFF.

The chain combines TRBV5-1 with TRBJ2-3; D not certain. V lost 0 bases and J 5 bases, leaving 10 bases between the germline ends. Germline CDR1 SGHRS, CDR2 YFSETQ. CDR3 length: 14 residues. The chain's CDR3 is CASSLEAIGDTQYF. The CDR3 DNA reads as TGCGCCAGCAGCTTGGAAGCGATTGGAGATACGCAGTATTTT.

The J gene is TRBJ1-2, the V gene TRBV29-1; TRBD1 matches at 7 bases. This CDR3 has 14 amino acids. The germline V gene has CDR1 SQVTM and CDR2 ANQGSEA. Trimming removed 6 bases from V and 5 bases from J; junction bases left unmatched: 12. The CDR3 nucleotides are TGCAGCGTCGAAACAGGGGCCTCGGGATATGGCTACACCTTC. It specifies CSVETGASGYGYTF.

The chain is built from TRBV29-1 and TRBJ2-5; 7 nucleotides match TRBD1. There are 13 residues in the CDR3. Looked up from germline, CDR1 is SQVTM and CDR2 is ANQGSEA. J gave up 1 base and V 6 bases, and 5 bases lay outside the gene matches. This chain's CDR3 is CSVQGQLQETQYF. The CDR3 DNA is TGCAGCGTCCAGGGACAGCTCCAAGAGACCCAGTACTTC.

This clone appeared a single time. The genes are TRBV7-9 and TRBJ2-5; D uncertain. The ends were cut back, 6 bases at V and 4 bases at J, with 12 bases in the middle. The CDR3 runs 13 residues. In germline, CDR1 is SEHNR, CDR2 FQNEAQ (reference sequence). This chain's CDR3 is CASSRGLGETQYF. The CDR3 region has the DNA TGTGCCAGCAGTCGAGGCTTAGGAGAGACCCAGTACTTC.

DNA of the CDR3: TGCGCCAGCAGAGGCAGGGGGGAAGAAAGGTATGGCTACACCTTC. It translates to CASRGRGEERYGYTF. The rearrangement uses TRBV5-1 and TRBJ1-2, with TRBD1 identical over 7 bases. CDR1 SGHRS and CDR2 YFSETQ come from the germline V gene. The CDR3 spans 15 residues. Trimming cost V 5 bases and J 5 bases; bases outside gene matches: 12.

This rearrangement joins TRBV7-2 to TRBJ1-2, with TRBD1 as a possible D gene (6 bases). CDR1 and CDR2 from the germline V gene are SGHTA and FQGNSA. The V end was cut by 4 bases, the J end by 8 bases, with 11 bases between. The CDR3 spans 12 residues. CDR3 residues: CASSSSGVGYTF. For the CDR3, the DNA is TGTGCCAGCAGCTCATCAGGGGTCGGCTACACCTTC.

This rearrangement joins TRBV19 to TRBJ1-5; 12 positions match TRBD1. The CDR3 covers 15 residues. Trimming at V came to 6 bases and at J to 5 bases, leaving 5 bases not matched to a gene. Germline V gene lookup returns CDR1 LNHDA and CDR2 SQIVND (reference sequence). The CDR3 DNA sequence: TGTGCCAGTAGAGAGGGACAGGGGGCCTATCAGCCCCAGCATTTT. It encodes CASREGQGAYQPQHF.

This chain links TRBV3-1 (or the pseudogene TRBV3-2) with TRBJ1-2, with D perhaps matching TRBD1 (6 bases). Trimming removed 10 bases from V and 8 bases from J, with 20 bases in between. The V gene's germline CDR1 is LGHDT and CDR2 YNNKEL (reference sequence). This CDR3 region has 13 residues. The CDR3 here is CATFRSRGGGYTF. In DNA form, the CDR3 reads TGTGCCACCTTCCGGAGTCGAGGGGGAGGCTACACCTTC.

The J gene is TRBJ1-3, the V gene TRBV13; 8 bases are a match to TRBD1. In germline, CDR1 is PRHDT, CDR2 FYEKMQ (reference sequence). The V and J ends lost 5 bases and 2 bases, in that order; junction bases with no gene match: 5. The CDR3 is made up of 15 amino acids. The DNA of the CDR3 is TGTGCCAGCAGCCTTCCAGGGGGCCCTGGAAACACCATATATTTT. It is translated as CASSLPGGPGNTIYF.